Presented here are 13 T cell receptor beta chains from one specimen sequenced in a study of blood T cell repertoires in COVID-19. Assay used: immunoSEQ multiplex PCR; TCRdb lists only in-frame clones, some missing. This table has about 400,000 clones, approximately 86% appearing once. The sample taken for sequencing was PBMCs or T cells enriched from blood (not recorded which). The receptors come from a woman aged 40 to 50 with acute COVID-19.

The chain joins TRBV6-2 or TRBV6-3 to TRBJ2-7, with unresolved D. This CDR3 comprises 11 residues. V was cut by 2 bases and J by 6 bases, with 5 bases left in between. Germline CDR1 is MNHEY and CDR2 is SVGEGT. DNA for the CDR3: TGTGCCAGCAGTTACCTCGTCGAGCAGTACTTC. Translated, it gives CASSYLVEQYF.

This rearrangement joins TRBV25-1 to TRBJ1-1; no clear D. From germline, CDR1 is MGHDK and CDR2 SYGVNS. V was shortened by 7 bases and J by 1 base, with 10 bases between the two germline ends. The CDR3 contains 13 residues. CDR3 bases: TGTGCCAGCAAACTTAGCGGGAACACTGAAGCTTTCTTT. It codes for CASKLSGNTEAFF.

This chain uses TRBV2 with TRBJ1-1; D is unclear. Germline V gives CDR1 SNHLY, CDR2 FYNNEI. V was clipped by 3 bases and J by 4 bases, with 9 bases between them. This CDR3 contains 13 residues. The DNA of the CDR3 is TGTGCCAGCAGTGAGGACTCATTCACTGAAGCTTTCTTT. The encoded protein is CASSEDSFTEAFF.

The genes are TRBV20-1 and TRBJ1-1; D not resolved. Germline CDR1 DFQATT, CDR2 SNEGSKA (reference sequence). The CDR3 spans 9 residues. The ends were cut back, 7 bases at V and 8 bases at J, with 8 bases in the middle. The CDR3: CSGGDEAFF. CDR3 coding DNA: TGCAGTGGAGGAGACGAAGCTTTCTTT.

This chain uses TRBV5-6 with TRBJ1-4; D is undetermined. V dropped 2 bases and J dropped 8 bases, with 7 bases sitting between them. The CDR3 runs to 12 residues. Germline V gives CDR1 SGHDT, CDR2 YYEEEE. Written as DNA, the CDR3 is TGTGCCAGCAGCTTATTCAAAGAAAAACTGTTTTTT. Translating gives CASSLFKEKLFF.

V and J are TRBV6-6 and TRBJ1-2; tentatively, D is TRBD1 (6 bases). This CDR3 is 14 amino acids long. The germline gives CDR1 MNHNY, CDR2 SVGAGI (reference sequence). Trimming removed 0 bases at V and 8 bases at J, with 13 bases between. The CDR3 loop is CASSYSGQRSGYTF. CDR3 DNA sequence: TGTGCCAGCAGTTACTCAGGACAGAGGTCAGGCTACACCTTC.

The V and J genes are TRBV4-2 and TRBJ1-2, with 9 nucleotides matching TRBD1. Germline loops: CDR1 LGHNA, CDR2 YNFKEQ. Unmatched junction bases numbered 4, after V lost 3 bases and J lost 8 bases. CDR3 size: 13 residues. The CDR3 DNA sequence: TGTGCCAGCAGCCACCGGACAGGGGACGGCTACACCTTC. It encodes CASSHRTGDGYTF.

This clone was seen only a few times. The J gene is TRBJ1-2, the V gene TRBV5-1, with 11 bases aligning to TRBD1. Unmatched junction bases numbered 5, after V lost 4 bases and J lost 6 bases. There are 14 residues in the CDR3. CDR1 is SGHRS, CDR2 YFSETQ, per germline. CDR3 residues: CASSQGQGDNGYTF. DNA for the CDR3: TGCGCCAGCAGCCAGGGACAGGGGGATAATGGCTACACCTTC.

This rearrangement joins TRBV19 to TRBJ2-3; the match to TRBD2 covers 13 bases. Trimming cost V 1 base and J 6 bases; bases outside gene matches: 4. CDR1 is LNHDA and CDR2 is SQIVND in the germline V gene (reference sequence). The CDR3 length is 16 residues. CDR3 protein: CASSIGLAGGLDTQYF. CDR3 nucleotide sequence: TGTGCCAGTAGTATAGGACTAGCGGGGGGATTGGATACGCAGTATTTT.

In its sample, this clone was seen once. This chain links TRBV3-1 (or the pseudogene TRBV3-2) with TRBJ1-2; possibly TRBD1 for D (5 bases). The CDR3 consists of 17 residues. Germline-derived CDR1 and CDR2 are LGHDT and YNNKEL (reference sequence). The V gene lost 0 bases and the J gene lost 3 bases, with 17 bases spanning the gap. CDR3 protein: CASSQDRSSAGDYGYTF. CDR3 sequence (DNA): TGTGCCAGCAGCCAAGATCGGTCTTCGGCGGGGGACTATGGCTACACCTTC.

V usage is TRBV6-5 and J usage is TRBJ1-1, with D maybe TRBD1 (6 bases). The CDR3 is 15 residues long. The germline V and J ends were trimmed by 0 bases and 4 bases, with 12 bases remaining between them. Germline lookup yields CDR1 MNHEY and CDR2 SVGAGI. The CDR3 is CASSYSPRGGTEAFF. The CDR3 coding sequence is TGTGCCAGCAGTTACTCGCCCAGGGGTGGCACTGAAGCTTTCTTT.

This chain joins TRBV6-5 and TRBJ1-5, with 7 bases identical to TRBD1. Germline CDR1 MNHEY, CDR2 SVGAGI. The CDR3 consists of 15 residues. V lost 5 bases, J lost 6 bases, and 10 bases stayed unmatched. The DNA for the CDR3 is TGTGCCAGCAGTCGTACAGGGGACCCTAGTCAGCCCCAGCATTTT. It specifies CASSRTGDPSQPQHF.

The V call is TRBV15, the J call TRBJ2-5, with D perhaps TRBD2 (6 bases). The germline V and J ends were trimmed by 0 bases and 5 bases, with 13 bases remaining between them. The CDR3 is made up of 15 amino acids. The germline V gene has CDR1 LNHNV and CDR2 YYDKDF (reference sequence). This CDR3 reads CATSREFREDETQYF. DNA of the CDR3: TGTGCCACCAGCAGAGAGTTCAGGGAGGACGAGACCCAGTACTTC.